The 9 T cell receptor beta chains reported below all come from one sample, sequenced in a study of cytomegalovirus exposure and HLA in healthy donors. In the PCR, 60 Vbeta and 13 Jbeta primers were used. The data were produced by immunoSEQ multiplex PCR, yet TCRdb's version contains in-frame clones alone and is incomplete. The profile covers some 150,000 clones, with around 81% appearing a single time and roughly 13% taken by the ten largest. Source material: PBMCs. These receptors all stem from a woman aged 45-65 years in good health and CMV-seronegative.

The V gene is TRBV30, the J gene TRBJ2-1; 10 bases match TRBD1. Trimming removed 0 bases from V and 6 bases from J; junction bases left unmatched: 11. The CDR3 runs 17 residues. The germline gives CDR1 GTSNPN, CDR2 SVGIG (reference sequence). The CDR3 loop is CAWSVGAGTGAVNEQFF. The DNA for the CDR3 is TGTGCCTGGAGTGTGGGTGCGGGGACAGGGGCCGTCAATGAGCAGTTCTTC.

The chain combines TRBV7-9 with TRBJ2-7; no definite D call. Germline V gene lookup returns CDR1 SEHNR and CDR2 FQNEAQ (reference sequence). The ends were cut back, 1 base at V and 3 bases at J, with 7 bases in the middle. CDR3 length: 13 amino acids. The CDR3 protein is CASSLGDNYEQYF. CDR3 sequence (DNA): TGTGCCAGCAGCTTAGGAGACAACTACGAGCAGTACTTC.

Here the CDR3 reads CASRIESTEAFF. The CDR3 DNA sequence: TGTGCCAGCAGGATCGAGAGCACTGAAGCTTTCTTT. The chain employs TRBV2 and TRBJ1-1; D is unresolved. Trimming removed 6 bases at V and 4 bases at J, with 9 bases between. This CDR3 is built from 12 residues. In germline, CDR1 is SNHLY, CDR2 FYNNEI.

The chain links TRBV19 to TRBJ2-5; possibly TRBD2 for D (6 bases). CDR3 size: 15 residues. CDR1 is LNHDA, CDR2 SQIVND, per germline (reference sequence). V was trimmed by 6 bases and J by 5 bases, leaving 19 bases between them. The CDR3 nucleotides are TGTGCCAGTAGGGGGACGAGGAGGGTGAGGGAGACCCAGTACTTC. As protein: CASRGTRRVRETQYF.

The J gene is TRBJ2-3, the V gene TRBV5-4; possible D gene TRBD2, 5 bases. The germline CDR1 and CDR2 sequences are SGHNT and YYREEE (reference sequence). This CDR3 has 15 amino acids. The V and J ends lost 4 bases and 1 base respectively, with 13 bases between them. The CDR3 coding sequence is TGTGCCAGCAGCCTTCCCGGGGTAGGCACAGATACGCAGTATTTT. Its protein product is CASSLPGVGTDTQYF.

This clone has more than one count but fewer than ten. The genes are TRBV9 and TRBJ2-7; 14 bases are a match to TRBD2. Germline V gene lookup returns CDR1 SGDLS and CDR2 YYNGEE. V was pared by 3 bases and J by 6 bases, with 5 bases of the junction left unmatched. The CDR3 extends over 15 amino acids. The CDR3: CASSGGTSGRGEQYF. In nucleotides, the CDR3 is TGTGCCAGCAGCGGAGGGACTAGCGGGAGAGGCGAGCAGTACTTC.

This chain's CDR3 is CASSLEVKGAAQPQHF. CDR3 sequence (DNA): TGTGCCAGCAGCTTAGAAGTGAAGGGGGCAGCTCAGCCCCAGCATTTT. The J gene is TRBJ1-5, the V gene TRBV7-6, with 7 bases that match TRBD1. The germline V gene has CDR1 SGHVS and CDR2 FNYEAQ. CDR3 size: 16 residues. V lost 1 base to trimming and J lost 6 bases; unmatched junction nucleotides: 9.

The rearrangement uses TRBV9 and TRBJ2-2, with TRBD1 matching over 9 bases. Germline V gene data show CDR1 as SGDLS and CDR2 as YYNGEE. CDR3 size: 18 residues. V dropped 0 bases and J dropped 7; count of bases not matched to a gene: 13. The CDR3 DNA is TGTGCCAGCAGCGTAGGGGGGTTTGGGGACAGGGTTGTCGGGGAGCTGTTTTTT. It is translated as CASSVGGFGDRVVGELFF.

This clone was observed a single time. The chain uses TRBV19 and TRBJ2-3, with D perhaps TRBD2 (6 bases). The V end lost 10 bases, the J end lost 0 bases, and 17 bases lay between the germline ends. The CDR3 is made up of 15 amino acids. From germline, CDR1 is LNHDA and CDR2 SQIVND (reference sequence). Written as DNA, the CDR3 is TGTGCCACCCGAACGTCCGGGGGAAGCACAGATACGCAGTATTTT. Protein product: CATRTSGGSTDTQYF.